This T cell receptor (beta chain) appears in the sequencing data of a study of identical twins. Study-level findings and limits: The models systematically underestimated how much out-of-frame TCR alpha was shared in monozygotic twins. With abundant cord blood beta clonotypes, insertions were fewer; memory repertoires showed no such pattern.

Unique molecular identifiers were in the cDNA, with template-switch universal primer binding. TCRdb re-analysed the 5' RACE reads in MiXCR, keeping a single row per CDR3 protein. The sample consists of hundreds of thousands of distinct CDR3 sequences, over 15% of them appearing once. Germline lookup yields CDR1 KGHSH and CDR2 LQKENI. Between the trimmed V and J ends, which lost 1 base and 3 bases, there was a span of 7 bases. The CDR3 has 13 residues. This clonotype has just a few counts. Its specificity is not known. This sample also belongs to another study, concerning T cells expressing NK-cell markers. That investigation notes: The eight sequenced donors comprised seven who were HCMV-seropositive and one who was seronegative.

This clonotype originated in a woman aged 18-29 years in good health. Specimen: PBMCs. The chain is built from TRBV18 and TRBJ2-7, with D uncertain. The CDR3 region has the DNA TGTGCCAGCTCACCACTTGGGTTCTACGAGCAGTACTTC. Residues: CASSPLGFYEQYF.